Each of the 18 T cell receptor beta chains below was sequenced from the same sample in a study of T and B cells in COVID-19 patients. TRB was amplified from around 250-500 ng of blood genomic DNA. BIOMED2 TRB-A/B primer pools were used in multiplex TRB PCR. TCRdb redid the calling of the multiplex PCR reads with MiXCR, one entry per CDR3 protein. The sample carries 2,000 to 2,500 distinct CDR3 sequences, 27% recorded once. The source material was blood. The receptor set was obtained from a human donor with active COVID-19.

This clonotype is labeled medium-sized. The chain joins TRBV27 to TRBJ2-1, with 8 bases fitting TRBD2. J gave up 6 bases and V 4 bases, and 8 bases lay outside the gene matches. Germline V gene sequence: CDR1 MNHEY, CDR2 SMNVEV (reference sequence). The CDR3 spans 15 residues. The CDR3 sequence is CASSSFAGGANEQFF. CDR3 coding DNA: TGTGCCAGCAGTTCGTTTGCGGGAGGTGCCAATGAGCAGTTCTTC.

This clonotype rates as medium-sized (0.01 to 0.1%). The chain is built from TRBV24-1 and TRBJ2-3; D is perhaps TRBD1 (6 bases). The V gene's germline CDR1 is KGHDR and CDR2 SFDVKD. V lost 9 bases to trimming and J lost 0 bases, with 15 bases between them. CDR3 length: 15 residues. Here the CDR3 DNA reads TGTGCCACCCTTGGGGGCGGACTTAGCACAGATACGCAGTATTTT. Translating it yields CATLGGGLSTDTQYF.

This clonotype was seen more than once but under ten times. This chain uses TRBV5-1 with TRBJ2-1, with D possibly matching TRBD2 (7 bases). Trimming left V 2 bases short and J 7 bases short, with 16 bases between. Per germline, CDR1 SGHRS and CDR2 YFSETQ. The CDR3 has 15 residues. This CDR3 is CASSLRGGALNEQFF. CDR3 bases: TGCGCCAGCAGCTTAAGGGGGGGGGCGCTGAATGAGCAGTTCTTC.

This clonotype qualifies as medium-sized. The chain recombines TRBV18 with TRBJ2-7; possibly TRBD1 for D (6 bases). CDR1 and CDR2 (germline): KGHSH, LQKENI. The CDR3 runs 15 residues. V lost 6 bases to trimming and J lost 1 base, with 16 bases between them. CDR3 coding DNA: TGTGCCAGCTCCGAGGGGGTATCCCCATCCTACGAGCAGTACTTC. Translating it yields CASSEGVSPSYEQYF.

The chain recombines TRBV20-1 with TRBJ1-4, with 8 bases aligning to TRBD1. The CDR3 has 15 amino acids. Germline assignment: CDR1 DFQATT and CDR2 SNEGSKA (reference sequence). After removal of 0 bases from V and 7 bases from J, the junction contained 7 bases not matched to a gene. CDR3 protein: CSARDQGTGGEKLFF. CDR3 nucleotide sequence: TGCAGTGCTAGAGATCAGGGGACAGGTGGTGAAAAACTGTTTTTT.

This clonotype qualifies as medium-sized. V gene TRBV29-1 combines with J gene TRBJ2-1; D ambiguous. There are 12 residues in the CDR3. Trimming took off 4 bases at V and 9 bases at J, with 13 bases between the two ends. CDR1 is SQVTM and CDR2 is ANQGSEA in the germline V gene. CDR3 sequence (DNA): TGCAGCGTTGGCCCCTACATCGGTGAGCAGTTCTTC. This gives the protein CSVGPYIGEQFF.

This clonotype is labeled medium-sized. This chain uses TRBV5-1 with TRBJ2-3, with D maybe TRBD2 (6 bases). This CDR3 has 15 residues. Germline V gene lookup returns CDR1 SGHRS and CDR2 YFSETQ. The V gene lost 8 bases and the J gene lost 1 base, with 17 bases spanning the gap. The CDR3 protein is CASYLSGGGTDTQYF. The CDR3, as DNA: TGCGCCAGTTACCTATCCGGCGGGGGCACAGATACGCAGTATTTT.

This clonotype was seen once. The chain recombines TRBV25-1 with TRBJ1-2; D unclear. The CDR3 runs to 13 residues. V was trimmed by 3 bases and J by 10 bases, leaving 15 bases between them. CDR1 is MGHDK, CDR2 SYGVNS, per germline. CDR3 sequence: CASSDGPRSNYTF. The DNA for the CDR3 is TGTGCCAGCAGTGACGGACCCAGGTCCAACTACACCTTC.

This clonotype was found once. The chain is built from TRBV21-1 and TRBJ1-2; whether TRBD1, the table's D call, matches the DNA was not checked. TRBV21-1 is a pseudogene segment. This CDR3 spans 17 amino acids. CDR3 nucleotide sequence: TGTGCCAGCAGCAAAGTAAAACTGGTATGGGGGCACGAAGGCTACACCTTC. This translates into CASSKVKLVWGHEGYTF.

The chain has TRBV6-5 and TRBJ1-1; TRBD1 aligns across 8 bases. This CDR3 region has 13 residues. Germline V gene data show CDR1 as MNHEY and CDR2 as SVGAGI. The ends lost 7 bases at V and 5 bases at J; junction bases unmatched: 6. The chain's CDR3 is CASTPGGQTEAFF. In DNA form, the CDR3 reads TGTGCCAGCACCCCAGGGGGCCAGACTGAAGCTTTCTTT.

In the case of this clonotype: At one end the junction does not follow the germline gene, possibly because of a read error. V is TRBV5-4 and J is TRBJ2-1, with TRBD2 identical over 7 bases. From germline, CDR1 is SGHNT and CDR2 YYREEE (reference sequence). This CDR3 region has 17 residues. The CDR3 loop reads CARSLVPAGATYNEQFF. In DNA form, the CDR3 reads TGTGCCAGAAGCTTAGTCCCGGCGGGAGCGACGTACAATGAGCAGTTCTTC.

Within the sample, this clonotype is medium-sized. The chain links TRBV19 to TRBJ2-4; 9 nucleotides line up with TRBD1. Germline-derived CDR1 and CDR2 are LNHDA and SQIVND (reference sequence). The CDR3 runs 16 residues. J gave up 9 bases and V 1 base, and 10 bases lay outside the gene matches. In DNA, the CDR3 is TGTGCCAGTAGTATAGTTTCCCGGGACAGGGAGGGCATTCAGTACTTC. Protein: CASSIVSRDREGIQYF.

This clonotype is classed as large (0.1 to 1%). J is TRBJ2-5 and V is TRBV11-1; D assignment may be TRBD1 or TRBD2 (6 bases each). Germline V gene lookup returns CDR1 SGHAT and CDR2 FQDESV (reference sequence). Trimming removed 6 bases at V and 2 bases at J, with 19 bases between. The CDR3 contains 16 residues. The CDR3 is CASSSRRGRKQETQYF. For the CDR3, the DNA is TGTGCCAGCAGTTCCCGAAGGGGGAGGAAGCAAGAGACCCAGTACTTC.

The chain carries TRBV11-1 and TRBJ2-3; D perhaps matches TRBD2 (6 bases). CDR3 length: 13 amino acids. Germline-derived CDR1 and CDR2 are SGHAT and FQDESV (reference sequence). Between the trimmed V and J ends, which lost 5 bases and 6 bases, there was a span of 12 bases. The CDR3 here is CASSRDFFDTQYF. The CDR3 DNA sequence: TGTGCCAGCAGCCGGGACTTTTTCGATACGCAGTATTTT.

This clonotype was counted a single time. V gene TRBV5-1 combines with J gene TRBJ2-3, with D possibly matching TRBD2 (6 bases). Germline loops: CDR1 SGHRS, CDR2 YFSETQ. The ends were cut back, 4 bases at V and 1 base at J, with 19 bases in the middle. This CDR3 has 17 amino acids. CDR3 DNA: TGCGCCAGCAGCCGAGGGGTAGCGGTGACTTGCACAGATACGCAGTATTTT. Its protein is CASSRGVAVTCTDTQYF.

The chain has TRBV29-1 and TRBJ2-5; D might be TRBD1 (6 bases). The J call may be in error: the DNA end matches TRBJ2-7 better. Germline CDR1 SQVTM, CDR2 ANQGSEA. The length of the CDR3 is 14 residues. Written as DNA, the CDR3 is TGCAGCGTTGCTTCCCTACAACAGGGCTACGAGCAGTACTTC. Protein sequence: CSVASLQQGYEQYF.

This clonotype is medium-sized. This chain joins TRBV12-3 or TRBV12-4 and TRBJ2-3; 8 bases match TRBD2. J was trimmed by 8 bases and V by 6 bases; bases with no gene match: 10. The CDR3 covers 14 residues. CDR3 sequence: CASRSSGSQGTQYF. The CDR3 region has the DNA TGTGCCAGCAGGTCAAGCGGGAGTCAGGGTACGCAGTATTTT.

In this sample, this clonotype turned up once. The V gene is TRBV19, the J gene TRBJ2-5, with TRBD1 identical over 9 bases. This CDR3 has 13 amino acids. The V and J ends lost 1 base and 7 bases, in that order; junction bases with no gene match: 1. Germline values: CDR1 LNHDA, CDR2 SQIVND (reference sequence). The CDR3 coding sequence is TGTGCCAGTAGTATAGGGACAGGGGTGACCCAGTACTTC. Translating it yields CASSIGTGVTQYF.